The following is a T cell receptor beta chain sequence with its context. Its target is unknown. The data belong to a study of beta chain features in type 1 diabetes. At the level of the study: Cell yields, gender and age were similar in healthy donors and patients. Notes on the study in general: Equally in patients and controls, PCR might preferentially amplify shorter templates. Shorter TCRB CDR3s, moderately but significantly so, marked every one of the four CD4+ subsets in Type 1 diabetes patients.

Expressed TCRB transcripts were sequenced because the isolated RNA had all been reverse transcribed beforehand. Naive, central memory and regulatory T cell samples averaged around 3.3 million reads. The repertoire was sequenced with immunoSEQ multiplex PCR; TCRdb's copy has only in-frame clones and lacks some. The sample holds about 360,000 clones, approximately 12% seen once. Specimen: naive CD4+ T cells from blood. This sequence originates from a man aged 18-30 years in good health.

The CDR3 protein is CASSLVFQGGYEQYF. The CDR3 nucleotides are TGTGCCAGCAGCTTAGTTTTCCAGGGAGGGTACGAGCAGTACTTC. The chain uses TRBV7-2 and TRBJ2-7; 7 bases match TRBD2. Trimming removed 1 base from V and 4 bases from J; junction bases left unmatched: 7. CDR1 and CDR2 (germline): SGHTA, FQGNSA. CDR3 length: 15 amino acids.